A selection of T cell receptor beta chains follows, all from one sample in a study of early T cells in non-severe SARS-CoV-2 infection. TCRdb re-derived calls from the 5' RACE reads in MiXCR, one entry per CDR3 protein. The table includes about 100,000 distinct CDR3 sequences, around 14% detected once. The specimen sequenced was whole blood. The receptors derive from an adult who was a healthcare worker with PCR-confirmed SARS-CoV-2 infection or an uninfected control (not recorded which). CDR3s include the opening cysteine and the closing phenylalanine or tryptophan. A D gene is named only where the DNA matches it firmly. Clone sizes are given selectively: once, few, many, or a class where the clone is expanded.

D | J | V | size | CDR3 | DNA
. | TRBJ2-7 | TRBV5-1 | few | CASSLEAGTYEQYF | TGCGCCAGCAGCTTGGAGGCAGGCACCTACGAGCAGTACTTC
TRBD1 | TRBJ1-1 | TRBV29-1 | many | CSGRQGNTEAFF | TGCAGCGGACGACAGGGGAACACTGAAGCTTTCTTT
TRBD1 | TRBJ2-7 | TRBV12-3/TRBV12-4 | many | CATSTGVGEQYF | TGTGCCACCTCGACAGGGGTCGGCGAGCAGTACTTC
TRBD2 | TRBJ2-3 | TRBV12-3/TRBV12-4 | . | CASSRPPLAGVFTDTQYF | TGTGCCAGCAGCCGCCCTCCTCTAGCGGGGGTCTTCACAGATACGCAGTATTTT
. | TRBJ1-4 | TRBV5-1 | . | CASSFPGEKLFF | TGCGCCAGCAGCTTTCCCGGTGAAAAACTGTTTTTT
. | TRBJ1-3 | TRBV27 | . | CASSLYGSSGNTIYF | TGTGCCAGCAGTTTATACGGTAGCTCTGGAAACACCATATATTTT
. | TRBJ2-7 | TRBV29-1 | many | CSVLKQEYEQYF | TGCAGCGTCCTCAAGCAGGAGTACGAGCAGTACTTC
. | TRBJ2-3 | TRBV5-1 | . | CASSINPYTDTQYF | TGCGCCAGCAGCATAAACCCTTACACAGATACGCAGTATTTT
. | TRBJ1-5 | TRBV2 | many | CASSENTGNQPQHF | TGTGCCAGCAGTGAAAACACAGGGAATCAGCCCCAGCATTTT
. | TRBJ2-5 | TRBV29-1 | few | CSVRQYQETQYF | TGCAGCGTTCGGCAGTATCAAGAGACCCAGTACTTC
. | TRBJ2-3 | TRBV27 | . | CASSPAGRLRTDTQYF | TGTGCCAGCAGCCCTGCAGGCAGATTGAGGACAGATACGCAGTATTTT
. | TRBJ2-2 | TRBV29-1 | . | CSVGGGNTGELFF | TGCAGCGTTGGAGGGGGAAACACCGGGGAGCTGTTTTTT
TRBD1 | TRBJ2-1 | TRBV20-1 | few | CSAPGQGRGPFF | TGCAGTGCTCCCGGACAGGGCCGGGGGCCGTTCTTC
. | TRBJ2-3 | TRBV5-1 | few | CASSLSGTDTQYF | TGCGCCAGCAGCTTGTCAGGCACAGATACGCAGTATTTT
. | TRBJ2-7 | TRBV12-3/TRBV12-4 | . | CASSSRSWGGGDEQYF | TGTGCCAGCAGTTCAAGGTCCTGGGGCGGAGGGGACGAGCAGTACTTC